This T cell receptor (beta chain) was captured in a study of shared clonotypes between healthy human individuals. Study background: CD4 naive cells filled three plates per donor, CD4 memory three, CD8 naive two and CD8 memory one.

Sorted-subset replicate PCR reactions were performed with about 200 ng DNA, corresponding to 25,000 to 35,000 T cell genomes. Original processing notes: With immunoSEQ giving junction-only sequences and no quality scores, filtering differed. Profiling relied on immunoSEQ multiplex PCR, and the TCRdb table lists in-frame clones only, not all of them. V, J and clone size derive from that table, while D and trimming were established from the DNA sequence. The sample shows around 2.5 million clones, roughly 93% of them seen only once. Germline V gene sequence: CDR1 SGHRS, CDR2 YFSETQ. The CDR3 runs to 16 residues. V lost 2 bases and J lost 3, with 15 bases in between.

The chain joins TRBV5-1 to TRBJ2-1; D gene ambiguous. Sequenced input: naive CD4+ T cells from PBMCs. Noted subset: CD45RA+ positively selected. This receptor was obtained from a man aged 18 to 29 in good health. Some clones in this sample may be carry-over from other donors' samples. CDR3 residues: CASSFSESMGYNEQFF. The CDR3 DNA reads as TGCGCCAGCAGCTTCAGCGAGAGTATGGGCTACAATGAGCAGTTCTTC.